Listed below are T cell receptor beta chains from one sample, sequenced in a study of cytomegalovirus exposure and HLA in healthy donors. Produced via immunoSEQ multiplex PCR; TCRdb's table is partial and in-frame only. The sample yields about 240,000 clones, just under 80% seen once. The specimen sequenced was PBMCs. These receptors came from a boy between 10 and 17 years old in good health and CMV-seronegative. CDR3s include the opening cysteine and the closing phenylalanine or tryptophan. D genes are given only for firm matches. Expanded clones are given a class, and other clones once, few, many or no size at all.

V gene	J gene	clone size	D gene	CDR3 DNA	CDR3 protein
TRBV5-8	TRBJ1-2	.	.	TGTGCCAGCAGCACTACAAGTGCCCTTAACTATGGCTACACCTTC	CASSTTSALNYGYTF
TRBV7-2	TRBJ2-7	.	.	TGTGCCAGCAGCCCAACTGGGACCCCGGGAGAGGAGCAGTACTTC	CASSPTGTPGEEQYF
TRBV7-9	TRBJ1-2	.	.	TGTGCCAGCAGCTTATATTATGGCGGCTACACCTTC	CASSLYYGGYTF
TRBV6-1	TRBJ2-2	.	.	TGTGCCAGCAGCCCCCTTAGGGGTAACACCGGGGAGCTGTTTTTT	CASSPLRGNTGELFF
TRBV30	TRBJ1-5	.	.	TGTGCCTGGAGTGTTGGAGGGACCGACCAGCATTTT	CAWSVGGTDQHF
TRBV29-1	TRBJ1-2	once	.	TGCAGCGTTGTACCCATAGAGAGGCTATTGGGCTATGGCTACACCTTC	CSVVPIERLLGYGYTF
TRBV11-3	TRBJ1-1	.	TRBD1	TGTGCCAGCAGCTTGTTAGGGACAGGGGGCGTCAGTGAAGCTTTCTTT	CASSLLGTGGVSEAFF
TRBV30	TRBJ2-7	.	.	TGTGCCTGGAGCATCGGAGGTCGCGAGCAGTACTTC	CAWSIGGREQYF
TRBV18	TRBJ1-5	few	.	TGTGCCAGCTCACGCGGCAGGGGCTTTTGGCCCCAGCATTTT	CASSRGRGFWPQHF
TRBV12-5	TRBJ2-7	.	.	TGTGCTAGTGGACGTGTGGCCGGGTCCTACGAGCAGTACTTC	CASGRVAGSYEQYF
TRBV18	TRBJ1-6	.	.	TGTGCCAGCTCACCACCGGACTACCATAATTCACCCCTCCACTTT	CASSPPDYHNSPLHF
TRBV27	TRBJ2-1	.	TRBD1	TGTGCCAGCAGTTTTGGGACAGGGGGCAATGAGCAGTTCTTC	CASSFGTGGNEQFF
TRBV29-1	TRBJ2-3	.	.	TGCAGCGTTGTTGCGGGGGCCTCGGGGCTCACAGATACGCAGTATTTT	CSVVAGASGLTDTQYF
TRBV5-4	TRBJ2-3	.	.	TGTGCCAGCAGCTTGTCCCTAGACCGCACAGATACGCAGTATTTT	CASSLSLDRTDTQYF
TRBV30	TRBJ2-3	.	.	TGTGCCTGGAGCGGGGGATTCTCAACCAGGGACCCCTCCGGGGCGCAGTATTTT	CAWSGGFSTRDPSGAQYF
TRBV4-1	TRBJ1-2	.	TRBD1	TGCGCCAGCAGCCAAGGGACAGGGTGGGGATTTTACACCTTC	CASSQGTGWGFYTF
TRBV6-4	TRBJ2-1	.	TRBD2	TGTGCCAGCAGTGGGTCGACTAGCGGGGCGTACAATGAGCAGTTCTTC	CASSGSTSGAYNEQFF
TRBV5-1	TRBJ1-4	.	TRBD1	TGCGCCAGCCGCCGGGACAGCATTCCAACTAATGAAAAACTGTTTTTT	CASRRDSIPTNEKLFF
TRBV4-1	TRBJ1-1	few	.	TGCGCCAGCAGCCAGGGACTGGTGAACACTGAAGCTTTCTTT	CASSQGLVNTEAFF
TRBV2	TRBJ1-2	once	TRBD1	TGTGCCAGCAGCCCCTCGACAGGGAGCGGCTACACCTTC	CASSPSTGSGYTF
TRBV4-1	TRBJ1-1	.	.	TGCGCCAGCAGCCTGACAGGGAACACTGAAGCTTTCTTT	CASSLTGNTEAFF
TRBV2	TRBJ2-1	.	TRBD1	TGTGCCAGCAGTGAAGCGGGGACAGGTCACTACAATGAGCAGTTCTTC	CASSEAGTGHYNEQFF
TRBV6-5	TRBJ1-5	.	.	TGTGCCAGCAGTGGCAGGTCATGGTCAGGGCCCCAGCATTTT	CASSGRSWSGPQHF
TRBV27	TRBJ1-2	once	TRBD1	TGTGCCAGCAGTTTATCCGGACAGGGGGTGGGAGGCTACACCTTC	CASSLSGQGVGGYTF
TRBV18	TRBJ1-2	.	.	TGTGCCAGCTCACCCCCCGAGACAGAGTATGGCTACACCTTC	CASSPPETEYGYTF
TRBV19	TRBJ1-1	.	.	TGTGCCAGTAGTATAGCGACTGGAGGGAGGGAAACTGAAGCTTTCTTT	CASSIATGGRETEAFF
TRBV9	TRBJ2-1	.	TRBD1	TGTGCCAGCAGCCCCCGACAGGGCAATGAGCAGTTCTTC	CASSPRQGNEQFF
TRBV29-1	TRBJ1-2	.	.	TGCAGCGTTTTCGGGGGGTCGGGGGGCTACACCTTC	CSVFGGSGGYTF
TRBV11-3	TRBJ1-2	.	.	TGTGCCAGCAGCTTAGCGGACACACTCACCCCCAGCTTC	CASSLADTLTPSF
TRBV10-3	TRBJ2-3	.	TRBD2	TGTGCCATCAGCCCTTGGAACCAGCGGGAGACTAGCACAGATACGCAGTATTTT	CAISPWNQRETSTDTQYF
TRBV13	TRBJ2-7	.	TRBD2	TGTGCCAGCAGCCCCGGGACTAGCGGGACCCCTAGGGAGCAGTACTTC	CASSPGTSGTPREQYF
TRBV10-3	TRBJ1-3	.	.	TGTGCCATCAGTGAAGCCGGTGGAAACACCATATATTTT	CAISEAGGNTIYF
TRBV30	TRBJ1-2	.	TRBD1	TGTGCCTGGAGTGCGGACAGGGAATATGGCTACACCTTC	CAWSADREYGYTF
TRBV6-1	TRBJ1-2	.	.	TGTGCCAGCAGACTACCGGTGGAAGGCTACACCTTC	CASRLPVEGYTF
TRBV7-6	TRBJ2-1	.	TRBD1	TGTGCCAGCAGCCCAGGGGGCGCGAGGTGGAATGAGCAGTTCTTC	CASSPGGARWNEQFF
TRBV6-1	TRBJ1-2	.	TRBD1	TGTGCCAGCAGTGAGGACCGACAGGGGGCAGTTCTTGGCTATGGCTACACCTTC	CASSEDRQGAVLGYGYTF
TRBV9	TRBJ1-2	.	.	TGTGCCAGCAGCCTCAGTCGGGACAAAAACTATGGCTACACCTTC	CASSLSRDKNYGYTF
TRBV2	TRBJ1-2	.	.	TGTGCCAGCAGTGAAGGGACAGCCCTCTATGGCTACACCTTC	CASSEGTALYGYTF
TRBV11-2	TRBJ1-3	.	.	TGTGCCAGCACCCCCGCCCGGCGCGGGGTCCTTTGGAGAGGAAACACCATATATTTT	CASTPARRGVLWRGNTIYF
TRBV7-6	TRBJ2-7	.	TRBD1	TGTGCCAGCAGTCCTGCTCCGGGACAGACATACGAGCAGTACTTC	CASSPAPGQTYEQYF
TRBV19	TRBJ1-2	.	.	TGTGCCAGTAAAACGGGGGAGTTTAACCTTGGCTACACCTTC	CASKTGEFNLGYTF
TRBV7-8	TRBJ2-5	.	.	TGTGCCAGCAGCTTAGGGCCTAGGGGAGAGACCCAGTACTTC	CASSLGPRGETQYF
TRBV5-1	TRBJ2-5	.	TRBD2	TGCGCCAGCAGCTTTTCTAGCGGGGGGGCCCAAGAGACCCAGTACTTC	CASSFSSGGAQETQYF